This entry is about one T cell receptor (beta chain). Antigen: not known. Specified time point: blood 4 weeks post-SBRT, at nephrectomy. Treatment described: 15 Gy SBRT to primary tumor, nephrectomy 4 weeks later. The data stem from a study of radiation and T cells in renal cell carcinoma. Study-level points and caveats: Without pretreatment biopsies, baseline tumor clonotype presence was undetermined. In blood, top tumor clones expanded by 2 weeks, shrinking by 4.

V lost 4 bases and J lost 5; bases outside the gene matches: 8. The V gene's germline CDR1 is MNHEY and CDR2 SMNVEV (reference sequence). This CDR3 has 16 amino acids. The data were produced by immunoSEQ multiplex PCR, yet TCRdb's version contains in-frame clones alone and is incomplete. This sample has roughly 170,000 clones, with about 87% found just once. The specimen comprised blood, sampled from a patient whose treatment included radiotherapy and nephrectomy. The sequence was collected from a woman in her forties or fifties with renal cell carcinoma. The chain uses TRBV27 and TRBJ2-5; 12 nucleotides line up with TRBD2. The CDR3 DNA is TGTGCCAGCAGTTCGGCTAGCGGGGGGGCTAGGGAGACCCAGTACTTC. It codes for CASSSASGGARETQYF.